This T cell receptor beta chain was sequenced in a study of T cells after yellow fever vaccination. Study-level points and caveats: Abundant bulk-population clonotypes could contaminate the FACS-sorted repertoires. Subsequent booster samples again held most clones from primary vaccination (around 96% CD4, about 86% CD8).

The table lists this clonotype with many counts. Its target is unknown. Germline V gene sequence: CDR1 SGHRS, CDR2 YFSETQ. Trimming took 4 bases from V and 0 from J, leaving 13 bases between them. The CDR3 covers 16 residues. In making TCR cDNA, 5'RACE template switching added a universal primer site and UMIs to it. TCRdb reprocessed the 5' RACE reads via MiXCR and lists one record per CDR3 protein. Among some 200,000 distinct CDR3 sequences, around 10% were seen once, and the ten largest hold 35% to 40%. Sequenced here: CD8+ T cells sorted from PBMCs, sampled 15 days after the yellow fever booster vaccination. The sequence was obtained from a man aged 18 to 29 who received the YFV17D yellow fever vaccine. The chain joins TRBV5-1 to TRBJ2-2; D not resolved. The CDR3 protein is CASSEGLDANTGELFF. CDR3 nucleotide sequence: TGCGCCAGCAGCGAAGGATTGGACGCGAACACCGGGGAGCTGTTTTTT.